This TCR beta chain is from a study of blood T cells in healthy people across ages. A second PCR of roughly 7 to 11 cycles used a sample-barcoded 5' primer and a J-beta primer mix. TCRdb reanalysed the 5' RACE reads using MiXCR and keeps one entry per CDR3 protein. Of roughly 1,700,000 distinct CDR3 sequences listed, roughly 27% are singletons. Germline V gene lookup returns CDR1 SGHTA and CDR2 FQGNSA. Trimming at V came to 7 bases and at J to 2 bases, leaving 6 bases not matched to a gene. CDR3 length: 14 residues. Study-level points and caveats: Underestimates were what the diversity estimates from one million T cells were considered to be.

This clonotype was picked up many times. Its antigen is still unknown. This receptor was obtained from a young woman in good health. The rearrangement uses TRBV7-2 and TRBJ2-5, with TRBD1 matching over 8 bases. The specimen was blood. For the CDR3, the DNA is TGTGCCAGCAAATTACAGGGGGTTCAAGAGACCCAGTACTTC. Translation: CASKLQGVQETQYF. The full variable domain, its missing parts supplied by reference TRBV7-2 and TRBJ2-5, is GAGVSQSPSNKVTEKGKDVELRCDPISGHTALYWYRQSLGQGLEFLIYFQGNSAPDKSGLPSDRFSAERTGGSVSTLTIQRTQQEDSAVYLCASKLQGVQETQYFGPGTRLLVL.